A single sample is the source of the 24 T cell receptor beta chains below, sequenced in a study of human T cells and chemical hapten exposure. Time point of the sample: patch test 1, 2 weeks after DPC sensitization. The treatment here: therapeutic diphenylcyclopropenone sensitization with weekly scalp DPC. From the RACE reads, TCRdb called clonotypes with MiXCR, one entry per CDR3 protein. Of 350,000 or so distinct CDR3 sequences in the sample, around 7% were seen once. The source was whole blood, collected in connection with sensitization to the hapten diphenylcyclopropenone (DPC). The receptors were gathered from a young woman with alopecia areata. Some clones in this sample may be carry-over from other donors' samples.

This clonotype was seen a few times. The CDR3 region has the DNA TGCAGTGCTATGGTCCTTGACGCTCGACCTTCCTACGAGCAGTACTTC. It translates to CSAMVLDARPSYEQYF. The rearrangement links TRBV20-1 to TRBJ2-7; no clear D. Germline V lookup: CDR1 DFQATT, CDR2 SNEGSKA (reference sequence). The CDR3 is 16 amino acids. V dropped 4 bases and J dropped 1 base, with 20 bases sitting between them.

This clonotype turned up a few times. This sequence joins TRBV10-3 and TRBJ2-7; D may be TRBD1 (5 bases). The V and J ends lost 2 bases and 2 bases respectively, with 7 bases between them. The CDR3 is made up of 13 amino acids. Germline lookup yields CDR1 ENHRY and CDR2 SYGVKD. The CDR3 sequence: CAISEGHTYEQYF. In nucleotides, the CDR3 is TGTGCCATCAGTGAGGGACATACCTACGAGCAGTACTTC.

This sequence joins TRBV4-2 and TRBJ1-4, with a possible D match to TRBD1 (5 bases). This CDR3 has 15 amino acids. Trimming shortened V by 0 bases and J by 5 bases, and 10 bases separated the two germline ends. CDR1 is LGHNA, CDR2 YNFKEQ, per germline. CDR3 amino acids: CASSQDTGLNEKLFF. Written as DNA, the CDR3 is TGTGCCAGCAGCCAAGATACAGGCTTAAATGAAAAACTGTTTTTT.

This clonotype has a handful of counts. The gene calls are TRBV7-8 and TRBJ1-5; TRBD1 agrees at 7 bases. CDR3 size: 18 residues. V lost 2 bases to trimming and J lost 0 bases; unmatched junction nucleotides: 10. CDR1 SGHVS and CDR2 FQNEAQ come from the germline V gene. CDR3 bases: TGTGCCAGCAGCTTACGTGACAGGGACGTGTATAGCAATCAGCCCCAGCATTTT. Translation: CASSLRDRDVYSNQPQHF.

This clonotype was observed a handful of times. The chain uses TRBV12-3 or TRBV12-4 and TRBJ1-2; possibly TRBD1 for D (5 bases). V dropped 10 bases and J dropped 5 bases, with 14 bases sitting between them. The CDR3 consists of 12 residues. The CDR3 DNA reads TGTGCCACCGGGGGACCCCAATATGGCTACACCTTC. This translates into CATGGPQYGYTF.

This clonotype has a count of ten or more. The gene calls are TRBV20-1 and TRBJ2-3; D is perhaps TRBD1 (6 bases). This CDR3 has 13 residues. Per the germline V gene, CDR1 is DFQATT and CDR2 is SNEGSKA (reference sequence). CDR3 DNA sequence: TGCAGCGCGGCCTGGGACACCTCAGATACGCAGTATTTT. Amino acid sequence: CSAAWDTSDTQYF.

This clonotype was observed a handful of times. The gene calls are TRBV2 and TRBJ1-1; 8 nucleotides agree with TRBD1. V lost 4 bases to trimming and J lost 4 bases; unmatched junction nucleotides: 8. The CDR3 is made up of 15 amino acids. Germline V gene lookup returns CDR1 SNHLY and CDR2 FYNNEI. The CDR3 spells CASSAYVGTGTEAFF. Written as DNA, the CDR3 is TGTGCCAGCAGTGCCTACGTCGGGACAGGCACTGAAGCTTTCTTT.

The chain is built from TRBV7-9 and TRBJ2-6, with no clear D. The germline CDR1 and CDR2 sequences are SEHNR and FQNEAQ (reference sequence). V lost 1 base to trimming and J lost 4 bases, with 8 bases between them. The CDR3 extends over 15 amino acids. The CDR3 reads CASSLGHTGANVLTF. The DNA of the CDR3 is TGTGCCAGCAGCTTAGGACATACAGGGGCCAACGTCCTGACTTTC.

There are many counts of this clonotype. This chain uses TRBV7-9 with TRBJ1-4; possible D gene TRBD1, 6 bases. With 5 bases removed from V and 0 bases from J, the gap between germline ends came to 13 bases. The CDR3 consists of 16 residues. The germline gives CDR1 SEHNR, CDR2 FQNEAQ (reference sequence). CDR3 in amino acids: CASSDRQPATNEKLFF. The DNA for the CDR3 is TGTGCCAGCAGCGACAGGCAGCCGGCAACTAATGAAAAACTGTTTTTT.

This clonotype was seen ten or more times. The chain links TRBV6-2 or TRBV6-3 to TRBJ1-1; 7 bases are a match to TRBD1. In germline, CDR1 is MNHEY, CDR2 SVGEGT. This CDR3 contains 13 residues. After removal of 3 bases from V and 8 bases from J, the junction contained 6 bases not matched to a gene. This chain's CDR3 is CASSYDQGEEAFF. DNA of the CDR3: TGTGCCAGCAGTTATGATCAGGGGGAGGAAGCTTTCTTT.

A few counts support this clonotype. CDR3 protein: CASTTQGGLTEAFF. CDR3 nucleotide sequence: TGTGCCAGCACCACACAGGGTGGGTTAACTGAAGCTTTCTTT. The V gene is TRBV6-6, the J gene TRBJ1-1, with D tentatively TRBD1 (6 bases). Trimming stripped 7 bases from V and 5 bases from J, with 17 bases between. The CDR3 extends over 14 amino acids. CDR1 is MNHNY, CDR2 SVGAGI, per germline (reference sequence).

This clonotype was seen more than once but under ten times. The chain joins TRBV15 to TRBJ2-3, with D perhaps TRBD2 (7 bases). CDR1 LNHNV and CDR2 YYDKDF come from the germline V gene (reference sequence). Trimming cost V 1 base and J 0 bases, with 20 bases left between them. The CDR3 extends over 19 amino acids. The CDR3 region has the DNA TGTGCCACCAGCAGAGGGGTGCAGATCGGGGGGCGTAGCACAGATACGCAGTATTTT. Amino acid sequence: CATSRGVQIGGRSTDTQYF.

V is TRBV6-2 or TRBV6-3 and J is TRBJ2-1, with D hard to call. V lost 6 bases to trimming and J lost 9 bases, with 15 bases between them. CDR1 is MNHEY, CDR2 SVGEGT, per germline. The CDR3 length is 13 residues. The CDR3 is CASSHQQWTEQFF. As DNA, the CDR3 is TGTGCCAGCAGCCACCAACAGTGGACTGAGCAGTTCTTC.

This chain joins TRBV2 and TRBJ1-2; D is possibly TRBD1 (5 bases). Germline assignment: CDR1 SNHLY and CDR2 FYNNEI. With 6 bases removed from V and 5 bases from J, the gap between germline ends came to 13 bases. The CDR3 length is 13 residues. CDR3 loop: CASSGERGYGYTF. The DNA of the CDR3 is TGTGCCAGCAGCGGGGAAAGGGGATATGGCTACACCTTC.

This clonotype was seen a few times. This chain joins TRBV15 and TRBJ2-7; D call uncertain. The CDR3 runs 14 residues. Per the germline V gene, CDR1 is LNHNV and CDR2 is YYDKDF (reference sequence). The germline V and J ends were trimmed by 3 bases and 5 bases, with 14 bases remaining between them. The CDR3 coding sequence is TGTGCCACCAGCAGGGCGTTCGAGCTAAACGAGCAGTACTTC. It yields the protein CATSRAFELNEQYF.

The chain has TRBV3-1 and TRBJ2-1; D remains unclear. This CDR3 has 12 residues. From germline, CDR1 is LGHDT and CDR2 YNNKEL (reference sequence). The V end was cut by 0 bases, the J end by 4 bases, with 1 base between. CDR3 residues: CASSQDYNEQFF. The DNA for the CDR3 is TGTGCCAGCAGCCAAGATTACAATGAGCAGTTCTTC.

DNA for the CDR3: TGTGCCAGCACGTCTTTGGTTGACACTGAAGCTTTCTTT. It translates to CASTSLVDTEAFF. This chain uses TRBV12-3 or TRBV12-4 with TRBJ1-1; D call uncertain. The CDR3 has 13 amino acids. Trimming stripped 7 bases from V and 3 bases from J, with 12 bases between.

The rearrangement links TRBV4-2 to TRBJ2-7, with a possible D match to TRBD2 (6 bases). This CDR3 is 14 amino acids long. The germline V gene encodes CDR1 LGHNA and CDR2 YNFKEQ. V was cut by 1 base and J by 7 bases, with 14 bases left in between. CDR3 sequence (DNA): TGTGCCAGCAGCCAAGGGGCGGGGTCGGGGGAGCAGTACTTC. Amino acid sequence: CASSQGAGSGEQYF.

This chain joins TRBV20-1 and TRBJ1-6; 9 bases align to TRBD1. The CDR3 is 14 residues long. From germline, CDR1 is DFQATT and CDR2 SNEGSKA (reference sequence). The CDR3, as DNA: TGCAGGGATAGCCGGGACAGGGCAAGTTCACCCCTCCACTTT. This codes for CRDSRDRASSPLHF.

There are many counts of this clonotype. The V gene is TRBV25-1, the J gene TRBJ2-7, with TRBD1 as a possible D gene (6 bases). This CDR3 contains 14 residues. Germline CDR1 MGHDK, CDR2 SYGVNS. V lost 4 bases, J lost 1 base, and 11 bases lay in between. The CDR3 is CASSATGQSYEQYF. CDR3 DNA sequence: TGTGCCAGCAGTGCCACGGGACAATCCTACGAGCAGTACTTC.

The chain is built from TRBV20-1 and TRBJ2-3; 7 nucleotides line up with TRBD1. With V trimmed by 6 bases and J by 3 bases, 12 bases remained unmatched. The CDR3 is made up of 15 amino acids. Looked up from germline, CDR1 is DFQATT and CDR2 is SNEGSKA (reference sequence). The CDR3 DNA sequence: TGCAGTGCGCACCAGACAGGGAAGAAAACAGATACGCAGTATTTT. Protein: CSAHQTGKKTDTQYF.

The chain is built from TRBV4-1 and TRBJ1-5; D not resolved. Germline V gene data show CDR1 as MGHRA and CDR2 as YSYEKL. V was cut by 0 bases and J by 5 bases, with 11 bases left in between. The CDR3 extends over 15 amino acids. CDR3 nucleotides: TGCGCCAGCAGCCAAGACGGTATAGAGTATCAGCCCCAGCATTTT. It encodes CASSQDGIEYQPQHF.

This clonotype was observed once. This chain connects TRBV20-1 to TRBJ1-6, with 8 bases lining up with TRBD1. The junction had 2 bases not matched to a gene; V was cut back by 4 bases and J by 6 bases. Per germline, CDR1 DFQATT and CDR2 SNEGSKA (reference sequence). This CDR3 has 13 amino acids. The CDR3 sequence is CSAIRGPNSPLHF. The DNA for the CDR3 is TGCAGTGCTATCAGGGGGCCTAATTCACCCCTCCACTTT.

The rearrangement joins TRBV7-2 to TRBJ2-3, with 8 bases matching TRBD2. Germline trimming cut 2 bases from V and 0 bases from J; bases unmatched to any gene: 7. CDR1 is SGHTA, CDR2 FQGNSA, per germline. The CDR3 is 17 amino acids. The CDR3 is CASSLRGGGRSTDTQYF. CDR3 sequence (DNA): TGTGCCAGCAGCTTACGTGGCGGGGGGCGGAGCACAGATACGCAGTATTTT.